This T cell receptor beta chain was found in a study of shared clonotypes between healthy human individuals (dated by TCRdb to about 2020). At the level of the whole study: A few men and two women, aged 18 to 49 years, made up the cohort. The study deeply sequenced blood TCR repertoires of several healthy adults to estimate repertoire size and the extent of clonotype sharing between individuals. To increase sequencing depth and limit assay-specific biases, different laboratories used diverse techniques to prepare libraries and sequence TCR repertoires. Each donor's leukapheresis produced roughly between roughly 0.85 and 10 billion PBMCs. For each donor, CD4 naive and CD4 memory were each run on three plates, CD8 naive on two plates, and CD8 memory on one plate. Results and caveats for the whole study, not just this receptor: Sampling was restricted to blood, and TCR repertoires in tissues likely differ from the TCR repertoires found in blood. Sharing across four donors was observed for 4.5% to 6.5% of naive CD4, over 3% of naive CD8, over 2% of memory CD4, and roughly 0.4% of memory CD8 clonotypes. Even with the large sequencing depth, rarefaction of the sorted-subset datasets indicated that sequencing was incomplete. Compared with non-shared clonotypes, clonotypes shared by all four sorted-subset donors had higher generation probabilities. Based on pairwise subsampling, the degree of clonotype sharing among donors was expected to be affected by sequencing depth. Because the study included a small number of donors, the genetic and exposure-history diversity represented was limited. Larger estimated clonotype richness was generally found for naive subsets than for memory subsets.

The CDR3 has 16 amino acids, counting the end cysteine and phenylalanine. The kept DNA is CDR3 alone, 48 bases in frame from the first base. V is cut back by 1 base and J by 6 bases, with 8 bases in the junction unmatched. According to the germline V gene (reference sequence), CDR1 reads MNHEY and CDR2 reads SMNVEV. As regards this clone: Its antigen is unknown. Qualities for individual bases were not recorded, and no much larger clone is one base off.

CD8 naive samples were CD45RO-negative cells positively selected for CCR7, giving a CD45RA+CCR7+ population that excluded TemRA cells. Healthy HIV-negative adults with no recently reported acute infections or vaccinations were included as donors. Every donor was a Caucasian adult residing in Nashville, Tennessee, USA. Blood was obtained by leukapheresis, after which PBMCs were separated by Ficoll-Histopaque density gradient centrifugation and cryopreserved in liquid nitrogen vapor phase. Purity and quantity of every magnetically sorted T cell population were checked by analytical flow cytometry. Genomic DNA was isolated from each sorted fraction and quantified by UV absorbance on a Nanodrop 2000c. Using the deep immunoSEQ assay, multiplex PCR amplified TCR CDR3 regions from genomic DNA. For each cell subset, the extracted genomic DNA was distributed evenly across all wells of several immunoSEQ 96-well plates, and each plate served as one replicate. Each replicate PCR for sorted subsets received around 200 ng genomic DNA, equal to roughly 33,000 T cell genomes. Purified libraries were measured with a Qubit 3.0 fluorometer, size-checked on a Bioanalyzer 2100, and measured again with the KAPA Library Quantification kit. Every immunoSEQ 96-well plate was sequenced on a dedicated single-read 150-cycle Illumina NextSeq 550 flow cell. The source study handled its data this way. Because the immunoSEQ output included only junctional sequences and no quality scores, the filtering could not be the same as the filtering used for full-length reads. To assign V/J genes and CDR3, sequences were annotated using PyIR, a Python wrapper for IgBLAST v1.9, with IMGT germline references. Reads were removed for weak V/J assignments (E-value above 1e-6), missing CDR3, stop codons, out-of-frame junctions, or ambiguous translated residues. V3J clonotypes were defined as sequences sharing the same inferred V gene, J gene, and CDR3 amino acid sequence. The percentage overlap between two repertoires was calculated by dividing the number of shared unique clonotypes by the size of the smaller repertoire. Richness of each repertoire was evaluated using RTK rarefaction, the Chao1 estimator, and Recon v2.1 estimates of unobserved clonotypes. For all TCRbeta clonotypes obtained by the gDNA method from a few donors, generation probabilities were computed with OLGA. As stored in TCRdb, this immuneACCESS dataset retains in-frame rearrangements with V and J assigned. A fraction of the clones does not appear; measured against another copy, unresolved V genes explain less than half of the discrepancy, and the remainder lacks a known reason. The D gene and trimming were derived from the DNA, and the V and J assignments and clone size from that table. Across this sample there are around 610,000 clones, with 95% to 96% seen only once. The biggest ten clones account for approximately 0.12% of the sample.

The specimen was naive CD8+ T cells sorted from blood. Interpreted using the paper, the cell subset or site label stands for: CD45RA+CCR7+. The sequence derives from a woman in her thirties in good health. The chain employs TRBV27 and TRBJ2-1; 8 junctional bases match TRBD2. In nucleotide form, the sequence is TGTGCCAGCAGTTTATACTGGCGGGAGGCTTTCAATGAGCAGTTCTTC. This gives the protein CASSLYWREAFNEQFF.